The clone carrying this T cell receptor beta chain was seen more than once but under ten times. The source of the sample is a study of identical twins. This CDR3 is built from 13 residues. Germline V gives CDR1 DFQATT, CDR2 SNEGSKA (reference sequence). The ends lost 3 bases at V and 4 bases at J; junction bases unmatched: 5. TCRdb analysed the 5' RACE reads with MiXCR anew, one entry per CDR3 protein. The sample lists 450,000 or so distinct CDR3 sequences, 13% to 15% seen once, with about 0.54% in the top ten. These records were also assigned to another study, of yellow fever vaccine responses in identical twins.

The chain couples TRBV20-1 to TRBJ2-5, with TRBD1 matching over 7 bases. The sample taken for sequencing was CD4+ T cells sorted from blood. The receptor comes from a woman in her late teens or twenties in good health. CDR3 loop: CSASRGGGETQYF. The CDR3, as DNA: TGCAGTGCTAGCAGAGGGGGCGGAGAGACCCAGTACTTC.